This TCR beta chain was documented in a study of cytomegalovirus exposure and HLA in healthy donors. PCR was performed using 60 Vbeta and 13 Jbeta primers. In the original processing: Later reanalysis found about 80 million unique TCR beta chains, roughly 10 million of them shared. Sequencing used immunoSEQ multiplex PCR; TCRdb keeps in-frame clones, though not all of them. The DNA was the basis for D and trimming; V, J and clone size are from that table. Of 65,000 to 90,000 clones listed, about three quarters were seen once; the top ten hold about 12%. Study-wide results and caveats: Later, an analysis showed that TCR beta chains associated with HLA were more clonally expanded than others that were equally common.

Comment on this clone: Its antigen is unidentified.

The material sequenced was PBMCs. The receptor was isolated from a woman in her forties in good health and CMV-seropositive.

CDR3 residues: CASSRTGGANTGELFF. The CDR3 nucleotides are TGCGCCAGCAGCAGAACAGGTGGGGCGAACACCGGGGAGCTGTTTTTT. This rearrangement joins TRBV5-1 to TRBJ2-2; D possibly corresponds to TRBD1 (5 bases). The V gene lost 4 bases and the J gene lost 0 bases, with 13 bases spanning the gap. The CDR3 is made up of 16 amino acids. CDR1 and CDR2 (germline): SGHRS, YFSETQ.